Listed below are T cell receptor beta chains from one sample, sequenced in a study of blood T cells in healthy people across ages. TCRdb passed the 5' RACE reads through MiXCR, listing each CDR3 protein once. The sample includes roughly 800,000 distinct CDR3 sequences, 58% of them seen just once. Sequencing was performed on blood. Receptors originate from a man in his thirties or forties in good health. CDR3s include the opening cysteine and the closing phenylalanine or tryptophan. Fields, in order: CDR3 DNA, CDR3 protein, J gene, D gene, CDR3 length, clone size, V gene. The D gene is left open where the match is weak. The size field is filled for only some rows; it gives once, few, many or a size class.

TGTGCCAGCGGCTCGACTAGCGGGGAAGAGACCCAGTACTTC,CASGSTSGEETQYF,TRBJ2-5,TRBD2,14,-,TRBV7-9
TGTGCCAGCAGTTTGAGTCGGATCGATAATTCACCCCTCCACTTT,CASSLSRIDNSPLHF,TRBJ1-6,-,15,-,TRBV12-3/TRBV12-4
TGTGCCAGCAGCTTGGACACCGGGGAGCTGTTTTTT,CASSLDTGELFF,TRBJ2-2,-,12,-,TRBV7-9
TGCAGCGTTGAAGAGCAGGCCGCAGATACGCAGTATTTT,CSVEEQAADTQYF,TRBJ2-3,-,13,-,TRBV29-1
TGTGCCAGCAGTTATACAGGGAGAGGGACAGATACGCAGTATTTT,CASSYTGRGTDTQYF,TRBJ2-3,-,15,few,TRBV25-1
TGTGCCAGCAGCTTTACGGGAGGGAATTACAATGAGCAGTTCTTC,CASSFTGGNYNEQFF,TRBJ2-1,TRBD2,15,few,TRBV7-3
TGTGCCAGCAGCATCACCGAGCAAGAGACCCAGTACTTC,CASSITEQETQYF,TRBJ2-5,-,13,-,TRBV7-9
TGCGCCAGCAGGTCAACAGGGAACACTGAAGCTTTCTTT,CASRSTGNTEAFF,TRBJ1-1,-,13,-,TRBV5-1
TGTGTCAGCAGCGGGCGCTCCAAAAACATTCAGTACTTC,CVSSGRSKNIQYF,TRBJ2-4,-,13,-,TRBV7-2
TGTGCCACCAGCAGAGTCGGACTAGCGGGCCTCAATGAGCAGTTCTTC,CATSRVGLAGLNEQFF,TRBJ2-1,TRBD2,16,few,TRBV15
TGTGCCAGCAGCCGACAGGGGAGGAGCACTGAAGCTTTCTTT,CASSRQGRSTEAFF,TRBJ1-1,TRBD1,14,-,TRBV5-5
TGTGCCAGCAGCCCCCGGACAGGGAGCTCCTACGAGCAGTACTTC,CASSPRTGSSYEQYF,TRBJ2-7,TRBD1,15,many,TRBV7-2
TGTGCCACCAGCAGAGTACGAGGACAGGTCGGAGAGACCCAGTACTTC,CATSRVRGQVGETQYF,TRBJ2-5,TRBD1,16,few,TRBV15
TGCGCCAGCACATCGGGAGTAAGCAGCTCCTACAATGAGCAGTTCTTC,CASTSGVSSSYNEQFF,TRBJ2-1,-,16,few,TRBV5-1
TGTGCCAGCAGGTTCCGGGCCTCCAGAGGGGCGAATTCACCCCTCCACTTT,CASRFRASRGANSPLHF,TRBJ1-6,-,17,few,TRBV6-1
TGTGCCAGCAGCCAAGAGGGAGACAGGGCAACCTACGAGCAGTACTTC,CASSQEGDRATYEQYF,TRBJ2-7,TRBD1,16,-,TRBV4-2
TGTGCCAGCAGCCCCGGACTAGCGGGAGTTCGTTACAATGAGCAGTTCTTC,CASSPGLAGVRYNEQFF,TRBJ2-1,TRBD2,17,many,TRBV6-6
TGCAGTCTGAATCAAGGGCTTCAGGCAGATACGCAGTATTTT,CSLNQGLQADTQYF,TRBJ2-3,-,14,many,TRBV20-1
TGTGCCAGCAGTTCGCGAGGGACGCCTAACTATGGCTACACCTTC,CASSSRGTPNYGYTF,TRBJ1-2,-,15,-,TRBV6-5
TGCGCCAGCATTGAAGCCGTAGGAGAGACCCAGTACTTC,CASIEAVGETQYF,TRBJ2-5,-,13,-,TRBV10-2
TGTGCCAGCAGCGTAGCAGGGGCCACAGATACGCAGTATTTT,CASSVAGATDTQYF,TRBJ2-3,-,14,few,TRBV9
TGTGCCAGCAGTCAAGGACAGCTCCAAGAGACCCAGTACTTC,CASSQGQLQETQYF,TRBJ2-5,-,14,once,TRBV7-9
TGTGCCTGGAAGGAACAGGGGGCGAGCTATGGCTACACCTTC,CAWKEQGASYGYTF,TRBJ1-2,TRBD1,14,few,TRBV30
TGCAGCCAAAGAACAGGGCTCAGCACAGATACGCAGTATTTT,CSQRTGLSTDTQYF,TRBJ2-3,-,14,-,TRBV29-1
TGCAGCGTTGTCTCGGACTCCTACGAGCAGTACTTC,CSVVSDSYEQYF,TRBJ2-7,-,12,-,TRBV29-1
TGTGCCAGCAGCTTAGGATCGGGCAGGAACACCGGGGAGCTGTTTTTT,CASSLGSGRNTGELFF,TRBJ2-2,-,16,few,TRBV7-2
TGCAGCGTTGAGATCGACAGGGCAATCTATACGCAGTATTTT,CSVEIDRAIYTQYF,TRBJ2-3,TRBD1,14,-,TRBV29-1
TGTGCCACCAGCCCTGGACAGGGGCCCTACGAGCAGTACTTC,CATSPGQGPYEQYF,TRBJ2-7,TRBD1,14,-,TRBV15
TGTGCCAGCAGCTTGACCGTCAGGGCGTCCTACGAGCAGTACTTC,CASSLTVRASYEQYF,TRBJ2-7,-,15,-,TRBV5-5
TGCGCCAGCAGCGAGGATGCGGCCGTGCAGTACTTC,CASSEDAAVQYF,TRBJ2-5,-,12,once,TRBV5-1
TGTGCCAGCAGTCGAACAGGACTGAGGGATACGCAGTATTTT,CASSRTGLRDTQYF,TRBJ2-3,-,14,many,TRBV6-5
TGCAGTGCTCCCGTAGCGGGAGGCCGAACCCAGTACTTC,CSAPVAGGRTQYF,TRBJ2-5,TRBD2,13,many,TRBV20-1
TGCAGTGCTAGGTTTCTTTCGGTCCAGGGTGCTTCCCTTGGGGAGCAGTACTTC,CSARFLSVQGASLGEQYF,TRBJ2-7,-,18,-,TRBV20-1
TGTGCCAGCAGCTTTGTCAGCGGGGTGGGCTCCTACGAGCAGTACTTC,CASSFVSGVGSYEQYF,TRBJ2-7,TRBD2,16,-,TRBV7-8
TGTGCCAGCAGTAACTCCGGGACAGTCTACGAGCAGTACTTC,CASSNSGTVYEQYF,TRBJ2-7,TRBD1,14,few,TRBV6-6
TGTGCCAGCAGCGTAGATGAGTCGGGGTCCAGAAACACTGAAGCTTTCTTT,CASSVDESGSRNTEAFF,TRBJ1-1,-,17,-,TRBV9
TGCAGTGCTAGAGATTTCGCTAGCGGGGACTACGAGCAGTACTTC,CSARDFASGDYEQYF,TRBJ2-7,TRBD2,15,-,TRBV20-1
TGCAGTGCTAGCGCCTCCGCTTTATCACGGTTCTTC,CSASASALSRFF,TRBJ2-1,-,12,-,TRBV20-1
TGTGCCAGCAGACCCCAGTCAGATACGCAGTATTTT,CASRPQSDTQYF,TRBJ2-3,-,12,-,TRBV7-2
TGCAGTGCTAATCGGGGTTATGGCTACACCTTC,CSANRGYGYTF,TRBJ1-2,-,11,-,TRBV20-1
TGCAGTGCTAGAGATCTAGGGTACTTCTCCTACGAGCAGTACTTC,CSARDLGYFSYEQYF,TRBJ2-7,-,15,many,TRBV20-1
TGTGCCAGCAGCCAAGATGTGAGTCACCAGCCCCAGCATTTT,CASSQDVSHQPQHF,TRBJ1-5,-,14,-,TRBV3-1
TGTGCCAGCAGTGAAGAGGTCAGGGCTGGCTATGGCTACACCTTC,CASSEEVRAGYGYTF,TRBJ1-2,-,15,-,TRBV2
TGTGCCAGCAGTGAAGAGGTAGCGGGCTCCTACGAGCAGTACTTC,CASSEEVAGSYEQYF,TRBJ2-7,TRBD2,15,-,TRBV2
TGTGCCAGCAGGCCTAAAGGGAACCAACCTTACGAGCAGTACTTC,CASRPKGNQPYEQYF,TRBJ2-7,-,15,-,TRBV5-6
TGTGCCAGCAGCTTAGTCTCCCTAGCGGGGGGGCCGAATGAGCAGTTCTTC,CASSLVSLAGGPNEQFF,TRBJ2-1,TRBD2,17,many,TRBV7-2
TGTAGTGCTAGAGGGGTTGGCGGGAGACTTAGCGAGCAGTACTTC,CSARGVGGRLSEQYF,TRBJ2-7,TRBD2,15,-,TRBV20-1
TGTGCCAGCAGCCCGCGGACTAGCGGGAGTAGGGAGACCCAGTACTTC,CASSPRTSGSRETQYF,TRBJ2-5,TRBD2,16,once,TRBV13
TGTGCCAGCAGCTTAGCTCCGCTTAGCAATCAGCCCCAGCATTTT,CASSLAPLSNQPQHF,TRBJ1-5,-,15,-,TRBV7-6
TGCGCCAGCAGCCAAGGACAGGTGGCTAACACCGGGGAGCTGTTTTTT,CASSQGQVANTGELFF,TRBJ2-2,-,16,-,TRBV4-1
TGCGCCAGCAGCTTGGTGCCGACAGGCTCGGAGGGAAACACCATATATTTT,CASSLVPTGSEGNTIYF,TRBJ1-3,-,17,-,TRBV5-1
TGCGCCAGCAGCTTGGTGGGGGCGGCTACTAACTATGGCTACACCTTC,CASSLVGAATNYGYTF,TRBJ1-2,-,16,-,TRBV5-1
TGTGCCAGCAGTCTTACTAGCGGGAGGGATCAGCAGTACTTC,CASSLTSGRDQQYF,TRBJ2-5,TRBD2,14,-,TRBV6-2/TRBV6-3
TGTGCCAGCAGCTATATAGCGCAGGCCGGGGGCTACACCTTC,CASSYIAQAGGYTF,TRBJ1-2,-,14,-,TRBV6-4
TGCGCCAGCAGCTTACTAGTAGGGCGGTCGTCCTACGAGCAGTACTTC,CASSLLVGRSSYEQYF,TRBJ2-7,-,16,-,TRBV5-1
TGCAGCGTTGAGGGGCAGGGGGACGAGCAGTACTTC,CSVEGQGDEQYF,TRBJ2-7,TRBD1,12,many,TRBV29-1
TGCGCCAGCAGCTTGGCCCCAGCGGATATACTCTACGAGCAGTACTTC,CASSLAPADILYEQYF,TRBJ2-7,-,16,few,TRBV5-1
TGCAGTGCTAGAGCCTCCTTATGGGGCACAGATACGCAGTATTTT,CSARASLWGTDTQYF,TRBJ2-3,-,15,-,TRBV20-1
TGCAGTGCCGAGACGGCACTTCAAGAGACCCAGTACTTC,CSAETALQETQYF,TRBJ2-5,-,13,-,TRBV20-1
TGTGCCAGCAGCCAAGATGAACGGGAACATTCCCCTCTCGAGCAGTACTTC,CASSQDEREHSPLEQYF,TRBJ2-7,-,17,-,TRBV14